The T cell receptor beta chain under discussion was sequenced for a study of blood T cell repertoires in COVID-19. Study in general: There were acute and convalescent COVID-19 samples, and they came from the United States, Italy and Spain.

V was clipped by 7 bases and J by 1 base; unmatched bases: 6. The CDR3 consists of 15 residues. Germline V gene data show CDR1 as MNHEY and CDR2 as SVGAGI. The repertoire was sequenced with immunoSEQ multiplex PCR; TCRdb's copy has only in-frame clones and lacks some. The data contain around 250,000 clones, more than 80% of them singletons. The cohort comprised adults aged about 18 to 100 years residing in under 30 US areas. In the 2 weeks before study entry, exposed participants met a COVID-19 case, which was PCR-confirmed or clinician-diagnosed. The chain couples TRBV6-5 to TRBJ1-1; 10 nucleotides agree with TRBD1. The specimen sequenced was PBMCs or T cells enriched from blood (not recorded which). This receptor was taken from a middle-aged man who had been exposed to COVID-19. The CDR3 region has the DNA TGTGCCAGCACCGGGACAGGGGCCAGGAACACTGAAGCTTTCTTT. It yields the protein CASTGTGARNTEAFF.